These 28 T cell receptor beta chains share one sample of origin, sequenced in a study of control samples from healthy donors and cancer patients. Libraries were prepared by immunoSEQ multiplex PCR; TCRdb keeps only in-frame clonotypes and omits some of them. The sample comprises 150,000 or so clones, approximately 90% of which are singletons, and 12% rests with the top ten. The sample comprised blood. The source is a man aged 25 to 40 in good health.

CDR3 bases: TGCAGCGTTGGGGCAGGGATGGAGACTGAAGCTTTCTTT. This sequence encodes CSVGAGMETEAFF. V usage is TRBV29-1 and J usage is TRBJ1-1, with D perhaps matching TRBD1 (5 bases). The germline V gene has CDR1 SQVTM and CDR2 ANQGSEA. The V and J ends lost 4 bases and 5 bases respectively, with 14 bases between them. CDR3 length equals 13 residues.

The genes are TRBV29-1 and TRBJ1-1; D may be TRBD1 (6 bases). Germline CDR1 and CDR2: SQVTM and ANQGSEA. The CDR3 sequence is 14 residues long. Trimming stripped 3 bases from V and 7 bases from J, with 18 bases between. CDR3 coding DNA: TGCAGCGTTGACGTCGATAACAGGGCTTATGAAGCTTTCTTT. It codes for CSVDVDNRAYEAFF.

The table lists this clone with a count of one. This chain joins TRBV5-1 and TRBJ2-7, with no clear D. The germline CDR1 and CDR2 sequences are SGHRS and YFSETQ. V gave up 1 base and J gave up 0 bases, with 14 bases separating them. CDR3 length equals 16 residues. This chain's CDR3 is CASSLPDPTDSYEQYF. For the CDR3, the DNA is TGCGCCAGCAGCTTGCCTGATCCCACAGACTCCTACGAGCAGTACTTC.

The chain has TRBV25-1 and TRBJ2-1; 7 bases map to TRBD2. The V and J ends lost 3 bases and 5 bases, in that order; junction bases with no gene match: 7. The CDR3 is made up of 15 amino acids. The germline V gene encodes CDR1 MGHDK and CDR2 SYGVNS. In DNA, the CDR3 is TGTGCCAGCAGTGATGCGGGGGTACATGACAATGAGCAGTTCTTC. Its translation is CASSDAGVHDNEQFF.

This clone was seen only a few times. The chain has TRBV3-1 (or the pseudogene TRBV3-2) and TRBJ2-7; 8 bases are shared with TRBD2. Germline V CDR1 and CDR2: LGHDT, YNNKEL (reference sequence). The CDR3 runs to 17 residues. J gave up 3 bases and V 1 base, and 11 bases lay outside the gene matches. CDR3: CASSQGGRAGELYEQYF. The CDR3 DNA follows: TGTGCCAGCAGCCAAGGGGGCAGAGCGGGAGAACTCTACGAGCAGTACTTC.

The V gene is TRBV27, the J gene TRBJ1-2, with D hard to call. Germline V gives CDR1 MNHEY, CDR2 SMNVEV (reference sequence). The CDR3 totals 13 residues. Trimming removed 4 bases from V and 8 bases from J, with 14 bases in between. CDR3 amino acids: CASSSEGTSGYTF. CDR3 in DNA: TGTGCCAGCAGTTCAGAAGGTACTTCAGGCTACACCTTC.

V is TRBV27 and J is TRBJ2-6; D call uncertain. This CDR3 has 15 amino acids. Germline CDR1 MNHEY, CDR2 SMNVEV (reference sequence). Trimming shortened V by 8 bases and J by 0 bases, and 11 bases separated the two germline ends. The CDR3 here is CASGSQSSGANVLTF. The DNA of the CDR3 is TGTGCCAGCGGGTCCCAGAGCTCTGGGGCCAACGTCCTGACTTTC.

The chain recombines TRBV2 with TRBJ2-3; TRBD2 matches 12 bases. The CDR3 contains 15 residues. Germline assignment: CDR1 SNHLY and CDR2 FYNNEI. V trimming: 9 bases; J trimming: 0 bases; junction bases outside the gene matches: 4. The DNA for the CDR3 is TGTGCCAGTGCTAGCGGGGGGGTTAGCACAGATACGCAGTATTTT. This encodes CASASGGVSTDTQYF.

J is TRBJ2-3 and V is TRBV9, with 8 nucleotides matching TRBD1. After removal of 2 bases from V and 3 bases from J, the junction contained 5 bases not matched to a gene. CDR3 length equals 15 residues. The germline V gene has CDR1 SGDLS and CDR2 YYNGEE. The CDR3 here is CASSVGQGATDTQYF. The CDR3 DNA follows: TGTGCCAGCAGCGTGGGGCAGGGGGCAACAGATACGCAGTATTTT. The variable domain in full, with the rest retrieved from reference TRBV9 and TRBJ2-3, is DSGVTQTPKHLITATGQRVTLRCSPRSGDLSVYWYQQSLDQGLQFLIQYYNGEERAKGNILERFSAQQFPDLHSELNLSSLELGDSALYFCASSVGQGATDTQYFGPGTRLTVL.

J is TRBJ2-7 and V is TRBV27; weak D call: TRBD1 (6 bases). The germline V and J ends were trimmed by 5 bases and 3 bases, with 23 bases remaining between them. Looked up from germline, CDR1 is MNHEY and CDR2 is SMNVEV (reference sequence). The CDR3 is 17 residues long. This CDR3 is CASSTFPGTRGLYEQYF. The CDR3 DNA reads as TGTGCCAGCAGTACCTTCCCGGGGACAAGGGGCCTCTACGAGCAGTACTTC.

A few counts support this clone. The chain combines TRBV4-1 with TRBJ2-7; D may be TRBD1 (6 bases). Deletions cut 11 bases from V and 0 bases from J, with 17 bases between. This CDR3 is 14 amino acids long. CDR1 is MGHRA, CDR2 YSYEKL, per germline. The CDR3 region is CASSDSLYSYEQYF. In DNA, the CDR3 is TGCGCCTCCTCGGACAGCCTCTACTCCTACGAGCAGTACTTC.

This clone was picked up one time. The chain employs TRBV7-3 and TRBJ2-6, with TRBD1 identical over 8 bases. Germline CDR1 and CDR2: SGHTA and FQGTGA. V lost 5 bases and J lost 4; bases outside the gene matches: 7. This CDR3 has 16 amino acids. Here the CDR3 DNA reads TGTGCCAGCAGCCCCGGACAGGGCCTCGGGGCCAACGTCCTGACTTTC. It encodes CASSPGQGLGANVLTF. The full variable domain, in which reference TRBV7-3 and TRBJ2-6 provide the parts outside the CDR3, is GAGVSQTPSNKVTEKGKYVELRCDPISGHTALYWYRQSLGQGPEFLIYFQGTGAADDSGLPNDRFFAVRPEGSVSTLKIQRTERGDSAVYLCASSPGQGLGANVLTFGAGSRLTVL.

The DNA of the CDR3 is TGCGCCAGCAGCCAACCCTTCGCGGGCCGCAAGGAGTGGGAGCAGTACTTC. Translating gives CASSQPFAGRKEWEQYF. The V and J genes are TRBV4-1 and TRBJ2-7; TRBD2 might be the D (5 bases). The length of the CDR3 is 17 residues. CDR1 and CDR2 (germline): MGHRA, YSYEKL. V dropped 2 bases and J dropped 7 bases, with 24 bases sitting between them.

This chain joins TRBV7-6 and TRBJ1-3, with TRBD1 as a possible D gene (5 bases). V lost 8 bases and J 0 bases, leaving 14 bases between the germline ends. Germline CDR1 reads SGHVS; CDR2 reads FNYEAQ. The CDR3 length is 15 residues. CDR3: CASEGQFSSGNTIYF. Here the CDR3 DNA reads TGTGCCAGCGAGGGGCAGTTCTCCTCTGGAAACACCATATATTTT.

The count of this clone is one. This rearrangement joins TRBV4-1 to TRBJ2-1; 9 bases match TRBD1. There are 15 residues in the CDR3. Trimming at V came to 4 bases and at J to 3 bases, leaving 4 bases not matched to a gene. CDR1 and CDR2 (germline): MGHRA, YSYEKL. CDR3 DNA: TGCGCCAGCAGCCTTCGGACAGGGGACTACAATGAGCAGTTCTTC. Translating it yields CASSLRTGDYNEQFF.

The rearrangement links TRBV6-5 to TRBJ2-7; D remains unclear. The V gene lost 4 bases and the J gene lost 6 bases, with 7 bases spanning the gap. The germline gives CDR1 MNHEY, CDR2 SVGAGI. The CDR3 extends over 11 amino acids. In nucleotides, the CDR3 is TGTGCCAGCAGTTCCAGACTCGAGCAGTACTTC. Translated: CASSSRLEQYF.

The chain links TRBV3-1 (or the pseudogene TRBV3-2) to TRBJ2-7; the D gene is possibly TRBD2 (5 bases). Between the trimmed V and J ends, which lost 0 bases and 1 base, there was a span of 13 bases. CDR3 size: 16 residues. CDR1 LGHDT and CDR2 YNNKEL come from the germline V gene (reference sequence). The CDR3 protein is CASSQELGVASYEQYF. Written as DNA, the CDR3 is TGTGCCAGCAGCCAAGAATTAGGAGTAGCGTCCTACGAGCAGTACTTC.

This chain joins TRBV6-5 and TRBJ1-6; 8 bases align to TRBD1. The V and J ends lost 9 bases and 10 bases, in that order; junction bases with no gene match: 5. The CDR3 spans 12 residues. The germline gives CDR1 MNHEY, CDR2 SVGAGI. The DNA of the CDR3 is TGTGCCAGTCAAACAGGGGGATCACCCCTCCACTTT. Translated, it gives CASQTGGSPLHF.

The chain is built from TRBV11-2 and TRBJ1-1; TRBD1 might be the D (5 bases). In germline, CDR1 is SGHAT, CDR2 FQNNGV. V lost 7 bases to trimming and J lost 6 bases, with 21 bases between them. The CDR3 totals 15 residues. CDR3 bases: TGTGCCAGCACCCCCGTCGCGGCAGGGAGCGCTGAAGCTTTCTTT. Translated, it gives CASTPVAAGSAEAFF.

The chain recombines TRBV12-3 or TRBV12-4 with TRBJ2-5, with D possibly TRBD1 on 6 matching bases. The V gene lost 1 base and the J gene lost 3 bases, with 6 bases spanning the gap. The length of the CDR3 is 13 residues. This CDR3 is CASSLDREETQYF. The CDR3 DNA reads as TGTGCCAGCAGTTTAGACAGGGAAGAGACCCAGTACTTC.

The V and J genes are TRBV18 and TRBJ1-6; TRBD1 might be the D (5 bases). V dropped 3 bases and J dropped 0 bases, with 12 bases sitting between them. This CDR3 spans 17 amino acids. The germline V gene encodes CDR1 KGHSH and CDR2 LQKENI. The CDR3 loop is CASSPGGASSYNSPLHF. The CDR3 coding sequence is TGTGCCAGCTCACCGGGGGGAGCTAGCTCCTATAATTCACCCCTCCACTTT.

The chain carries TRBV14 and TRBJ2-5, with 8 nucleotides matching TRBD2. The CDR3 consists of 16 residues. V lost 5 bases to trimming and J lost 2 bases; unmatched junction nucleotides: 10. CDR1 and CDR2 from the germline V gene are SGHDN and FVKESK. The CDR3 spells CASSSGTRYPQETQYF. DNA of the CDR3: TGTGCCAGCAGCTCCGGGACTAGGTATCCTCAAGAGACCCAGTACTTC.

This chain joins TRBV20-1 and TRBJ1-1; TRBD1 agrees at 8 bases. Unmatched junction bases numbered 8, after V lost 6 bases and J lost 11 bases. This CDR3 region has 11 residues. CDR1 and CDR2 (germline): DFQATT, SNEGSKA (reference sequence). The DNA of the CDR3 is TGCAGTGCCGATGGCTGGACAGGGGCTTTCTTT. This translates into CSADGWTGAFF.

This chain uses TRBV27 with TRBJ2-2; 12 bases match TRBD2. The germline V gene has CDR1 MNHEY and CDR2 SMNVEV (reference sequence). V was clipped by 0 bases and J by 4 bases; unmatched bases: 6. This CDR3 is 18 amino acids long. The CDR3 spells CASSLSMTSGGLTGELFF. CDR3 bases: TGTGCCAGCAGTTTATCCATGACTAGCGGGGGCCTCACCGGGGAGCTGTTTTTT.

The sample holds one count of this clone. The chain carries TRBV7-3 and TRBJ2-1; the D is unclear. Germline V gene data show CDR1 as SGHTA and CDR2 as FQGTGA. The V end lost 1 base, the J end lost 3 bases, and 10 bases lay between the germline ends. The CDR3 has 15 residues. CDR3 sequence: CASSLRTSGYNEQFF. CDR3 sequence (DNA): TGTGCCAGCAGCTTAAGGACCTCCGGCTACAATGAGCAGTTCTTC.

This clone has a single count. This sequence joins TRBV30 and TRBJ2-2; 7 nucleotides align to TRBD2. The CDR3 contains 14 residues. V lost 8 bases, J lost 0 bases, and 6 bases stayed unmatched. The germline V gene encodes CDR1 GTSNPN and CDR2 SVGIG (reference sequence). The CDR3 reads CARRDYTNTGELFF. CDR3 DNA: TGTGCCAGGCGGGACTACACGAACACCGGGGAGCTGTTTTTT.

This chain's CDR3 is CASSLVLAGADTQYF. The CDR3 region has the DNA TGTGCCAGCAGCTTAGTTCTAGCGGGCGCGGATACGCAGTATTTT. The chain combines TRBV7-2 with TRBJ2-3; 8 bases are a match to TRBD2. The CDR3 totals 15 residues. Losses at the gene ends were 1 base for V and 6 bases for J; bases not matched to a gene: 6. Germline V gene data show CDR1 as SGHTA and CDR2 as FQGNSA.

This rearrangement joins TRBV11-3 to TRBJ2-2; maybe TRBD2 (5 bases). CDR1 is SGHNT, CDR2 YENEEA, per germline. Trimming took off 1 base at V and 6 bases at J, with 15 bases between the two ends. CDR3 length: 16 residues. The CDR3 is CASSLAGSRVAGELFF. DNA for the CDR3: TGTGCCAGCAGCTTAGCGGGGAGTAGGGTCGCCGGGGAGCTGTTTTTT.